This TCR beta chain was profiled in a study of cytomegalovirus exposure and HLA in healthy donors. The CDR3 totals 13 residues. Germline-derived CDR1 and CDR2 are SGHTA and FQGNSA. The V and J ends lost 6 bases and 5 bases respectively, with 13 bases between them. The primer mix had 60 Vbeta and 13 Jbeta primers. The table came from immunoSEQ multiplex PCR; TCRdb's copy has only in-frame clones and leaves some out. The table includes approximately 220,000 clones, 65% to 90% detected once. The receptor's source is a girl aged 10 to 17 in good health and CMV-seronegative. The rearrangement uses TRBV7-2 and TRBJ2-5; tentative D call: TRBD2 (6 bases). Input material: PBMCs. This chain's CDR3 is CASRRAGGETQYF. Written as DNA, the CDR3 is TGTGCCAGCAGAAGAGCGGGTGGTGAGACCCAGTACTTC.